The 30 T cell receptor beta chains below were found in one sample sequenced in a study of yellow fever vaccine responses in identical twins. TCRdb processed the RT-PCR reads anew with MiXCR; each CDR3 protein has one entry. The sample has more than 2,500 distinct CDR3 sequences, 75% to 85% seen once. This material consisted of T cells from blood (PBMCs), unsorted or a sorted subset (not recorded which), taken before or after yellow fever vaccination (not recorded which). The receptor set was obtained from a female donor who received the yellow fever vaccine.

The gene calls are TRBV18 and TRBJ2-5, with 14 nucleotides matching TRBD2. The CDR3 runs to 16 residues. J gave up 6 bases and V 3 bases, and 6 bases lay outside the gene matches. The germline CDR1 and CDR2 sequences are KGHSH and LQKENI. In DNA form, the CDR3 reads TGTGCCAGCTCACCCCCCGGGACTAGCGGGAGTAAGACCCAGTACTTC. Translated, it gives CASSPPGTSGSKTQYF.

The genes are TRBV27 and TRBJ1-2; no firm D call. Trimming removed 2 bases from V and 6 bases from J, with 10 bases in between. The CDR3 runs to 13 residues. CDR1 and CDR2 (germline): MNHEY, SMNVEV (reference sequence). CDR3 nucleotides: TGTGCCAGCAGTTTAGAGGGCCGAGATGGCTACACCTTC. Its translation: CASSLEGRDGYTF.

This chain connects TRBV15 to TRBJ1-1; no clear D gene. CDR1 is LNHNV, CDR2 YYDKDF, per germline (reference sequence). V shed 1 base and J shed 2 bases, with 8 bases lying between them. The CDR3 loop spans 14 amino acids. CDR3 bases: TGTGCCACCAGCAGAGCCGGCAGCAACACTGAAGCTTTCTTT. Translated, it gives CATSRAGSNTEAFF.

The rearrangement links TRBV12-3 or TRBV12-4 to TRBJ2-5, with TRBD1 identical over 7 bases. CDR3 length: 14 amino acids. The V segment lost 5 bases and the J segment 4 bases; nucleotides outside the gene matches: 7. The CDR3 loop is CASSLRQGGETQYF. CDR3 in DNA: TGTGCCAGCAGTCTACGACAGGGCGGAGAGACCCAGTACTTC.

The CDR3 is CASSIGTPVGYGYTF. The DNA of the CDR3 is TGCGCCAGCAGTATTGGGACCCCGGTAGGGTATGGCTACACCTTC. This chain links TRBV10-1 with TRBJ1-2; D is possibly TRBD1 (5 bases). CDR3 length: 15 residues. V shed 5 bases and J shed 5 bases, with 18 bases lying between them. CDR1 and CDR2 from the germline V gene are WNHNN and SYGVQD (reference sequence).

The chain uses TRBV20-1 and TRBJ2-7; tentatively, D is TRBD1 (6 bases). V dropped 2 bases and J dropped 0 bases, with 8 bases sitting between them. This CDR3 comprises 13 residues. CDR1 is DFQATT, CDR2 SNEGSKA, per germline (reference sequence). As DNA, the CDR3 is TGCAGTGCTAGACCACAGGGCTCCTACGAGCAGTACGTC. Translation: CSARPQGSYEQYV.

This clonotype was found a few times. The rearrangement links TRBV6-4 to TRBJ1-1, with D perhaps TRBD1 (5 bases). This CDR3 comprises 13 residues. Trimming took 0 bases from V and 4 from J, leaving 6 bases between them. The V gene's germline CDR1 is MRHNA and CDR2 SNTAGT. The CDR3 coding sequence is TGTGCCAGCAGTGACTCCGGGGGCACTGAAGCTTTCTTT. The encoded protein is CASSDSGGTEAFF.

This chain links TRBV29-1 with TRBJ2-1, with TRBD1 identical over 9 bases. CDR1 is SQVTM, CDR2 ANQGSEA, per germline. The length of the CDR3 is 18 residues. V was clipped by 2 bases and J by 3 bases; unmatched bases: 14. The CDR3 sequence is CSVELRDRAIPLYNEQFF. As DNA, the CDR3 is TGCAGCGTTGAACTCCGGGACAGGGCCATCCCCCTCTACAATGAGCAGTTCTTC.

In DNA form, the CDR3 reads TGTGCCAGCAGCCGGACTAGCGGGGCCGTTGAGCAGTTCTTC. Encoded protein: CASSRTSGAVEQFF. The chain couples TRBV11-2 to TRBJ2-1; the match to TRBD2 covers 12 bases. The CDR3 consists of 14 residues. CDR1 is SGHAT and CDR2 is FQNNGV in the germline V gene. V was clipped by 5 bases and J by 9 bases; unmatched bases: 5.

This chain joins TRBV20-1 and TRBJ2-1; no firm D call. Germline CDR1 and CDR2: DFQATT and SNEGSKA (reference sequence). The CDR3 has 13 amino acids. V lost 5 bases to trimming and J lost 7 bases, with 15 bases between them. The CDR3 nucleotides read TGCAGTGCTCTAGTAACCCCAGCTAATGAGCAGTTCTTC. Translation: CSALVTPANEQFF.

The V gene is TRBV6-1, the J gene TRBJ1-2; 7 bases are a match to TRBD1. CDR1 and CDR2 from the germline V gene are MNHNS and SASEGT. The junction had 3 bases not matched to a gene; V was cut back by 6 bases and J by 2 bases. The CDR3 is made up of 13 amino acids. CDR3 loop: CASRPGQNYGYTF. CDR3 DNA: TGTGCCAGCAGGCCGGGACAGAACTATGGCTACACCTTC.

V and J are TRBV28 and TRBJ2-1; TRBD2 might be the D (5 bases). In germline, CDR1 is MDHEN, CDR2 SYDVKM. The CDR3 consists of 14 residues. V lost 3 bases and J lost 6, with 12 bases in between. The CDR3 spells CASSFISGLNEQFF. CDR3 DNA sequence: TGTGCCAGCAGTTTCATAAGCGGCCTCAATGAGCAGTTCTTC.

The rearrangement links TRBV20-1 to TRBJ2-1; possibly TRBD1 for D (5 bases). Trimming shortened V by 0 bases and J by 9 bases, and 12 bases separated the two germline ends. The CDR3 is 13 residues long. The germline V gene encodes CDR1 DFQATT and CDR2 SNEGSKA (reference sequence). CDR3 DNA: TGCAGTGCTAGAGAGGGCAGGGTGCTTGAGCAGTTCTTC. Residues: CSAREGRVLEQFF.

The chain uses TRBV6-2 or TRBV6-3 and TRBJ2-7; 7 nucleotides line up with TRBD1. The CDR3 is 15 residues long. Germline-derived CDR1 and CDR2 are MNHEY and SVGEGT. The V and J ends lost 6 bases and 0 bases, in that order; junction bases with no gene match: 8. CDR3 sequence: CASSTDRAPSYEQYF. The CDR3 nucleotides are TGTGCCAGCAGCACTGACAGGGCTCCCTCCTACGAGCAGTACTTC.

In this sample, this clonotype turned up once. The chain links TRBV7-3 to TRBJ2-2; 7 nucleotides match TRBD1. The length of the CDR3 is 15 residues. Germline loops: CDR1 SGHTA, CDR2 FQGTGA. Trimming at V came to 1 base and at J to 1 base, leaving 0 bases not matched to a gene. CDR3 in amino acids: CASSLRTGNTGELFF. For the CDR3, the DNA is TGTGCCAGCAGCTTAAGGACAGGGAACACCGGGGAGCTGTTTTTT.

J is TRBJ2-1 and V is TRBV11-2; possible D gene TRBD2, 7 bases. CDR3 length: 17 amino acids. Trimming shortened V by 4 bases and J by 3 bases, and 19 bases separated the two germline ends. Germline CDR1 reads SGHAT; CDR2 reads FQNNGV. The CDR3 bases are TGTGCCAGCAGCTCGGGGAGGGGGACTGCCCGCTACAATGAGCAGTTCTTC. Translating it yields CASSSGRGTARYNEQFF.

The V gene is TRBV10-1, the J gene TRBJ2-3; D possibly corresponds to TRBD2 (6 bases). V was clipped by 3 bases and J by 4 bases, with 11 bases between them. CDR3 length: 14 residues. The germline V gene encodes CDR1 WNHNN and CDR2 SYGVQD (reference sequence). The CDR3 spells CASSDLSSADTQYF. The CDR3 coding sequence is TGCGCCAGCAGTGACCTATCTAGCGCAGATACGCAGTATTTT.

CDR3 residues: CASSDEIPPYNEQFF. Here the CDR3 DNA reads TGTGCCAGCAGTGACGAGATACCTCCCTACAATGAGCAGTTCTTC. The chain has TRBV6-4 and TRBJ2-1, with D hard to call. The CDR3 loop spans 15 amino acids. The V and J ends lost 2 bases and 2 bases respectively, with 10 bases between them. Germline CDR1 is MRHNA and CDR2 is SNTAGT.

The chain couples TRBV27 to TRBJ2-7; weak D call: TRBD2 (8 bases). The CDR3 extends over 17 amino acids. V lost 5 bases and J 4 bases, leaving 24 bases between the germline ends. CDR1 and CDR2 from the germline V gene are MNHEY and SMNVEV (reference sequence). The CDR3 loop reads CASSPGGGLAAYYEQYF. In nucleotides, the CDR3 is TGTGCCAGCAGTCCGGGAGGGGGCCTAGCGGCTTATTACGAGCAGTACTTC.

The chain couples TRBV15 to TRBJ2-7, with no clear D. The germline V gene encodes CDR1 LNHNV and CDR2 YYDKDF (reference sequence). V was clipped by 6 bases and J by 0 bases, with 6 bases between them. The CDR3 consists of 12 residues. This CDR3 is CATSWNSYEQYF. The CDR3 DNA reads TGTGCCACCAGTTGGAACTCCTACGAGCAGTACTTC. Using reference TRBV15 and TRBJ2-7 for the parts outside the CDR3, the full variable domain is DAMVIQNPRYQVTQFGKPVTLSCSQTLNHNVMYWYQQKSSQAPKLLFHYYDKDFNNEADTPDNFQSRRPNTSFCFLDIRSPGLGDTAMYLCATSWNSYEQYFGPGTRLTVT.

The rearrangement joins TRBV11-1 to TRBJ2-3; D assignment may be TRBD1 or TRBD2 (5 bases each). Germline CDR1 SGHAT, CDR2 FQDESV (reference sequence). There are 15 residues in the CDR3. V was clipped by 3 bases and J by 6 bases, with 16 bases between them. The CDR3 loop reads CASSFMWGRGDTQYF. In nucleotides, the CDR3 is TGTGCCAGCAGCTTCATGTGGGGCCGCGGGGATACGCAGTATTTT.

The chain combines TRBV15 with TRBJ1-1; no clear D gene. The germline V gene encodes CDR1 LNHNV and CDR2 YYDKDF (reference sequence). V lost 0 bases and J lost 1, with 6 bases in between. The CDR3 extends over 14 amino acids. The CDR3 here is CATSRDRQNTEAFF. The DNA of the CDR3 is TGTGCCACCAGCAGAGATCGACAGAACACTGAAGCTTTCTTT.

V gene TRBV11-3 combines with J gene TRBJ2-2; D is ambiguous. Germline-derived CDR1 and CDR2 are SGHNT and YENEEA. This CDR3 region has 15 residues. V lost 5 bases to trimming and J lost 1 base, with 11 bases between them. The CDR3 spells CASSLWSGNTGELFF. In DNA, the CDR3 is TGTGCCAGCAGCCTCTGGTCTGGGAACACCGGGGAGCTGTTTTTT.

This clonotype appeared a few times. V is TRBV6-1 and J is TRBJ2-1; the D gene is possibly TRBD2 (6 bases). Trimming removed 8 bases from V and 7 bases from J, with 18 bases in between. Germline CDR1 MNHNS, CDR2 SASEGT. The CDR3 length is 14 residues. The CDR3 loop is CASAPRVGGNEQFF. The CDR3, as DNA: TGTGCCAGCGCCCCCAGAGTGGGGGGTAATGAGCAGTTCTTC.

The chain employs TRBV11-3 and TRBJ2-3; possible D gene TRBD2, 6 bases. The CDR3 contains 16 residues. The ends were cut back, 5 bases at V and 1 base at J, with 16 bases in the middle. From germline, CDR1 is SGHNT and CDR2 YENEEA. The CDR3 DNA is TGTGCCAGCAGCGGGGGGACGGGAGTGGGCACAGATACGCAGTATTTT. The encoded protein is CASSGGTGVGTDTQYF. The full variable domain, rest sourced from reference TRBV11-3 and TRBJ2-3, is EAGVVQSPRYKIIEKKQPVAFWCNPISGHNTLYWYLQNLGQGPELLIRYENEEAVDDSQLPKDRFSAERLKGVDSTLKIQPAELGDSAVYLCASSGGTGVGTDTQYFGPGTRLTVL.

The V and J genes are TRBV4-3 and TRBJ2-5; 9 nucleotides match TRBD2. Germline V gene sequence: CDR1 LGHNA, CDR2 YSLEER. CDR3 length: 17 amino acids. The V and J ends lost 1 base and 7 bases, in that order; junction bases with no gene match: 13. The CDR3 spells CASSQAFPGLAQGTQYF. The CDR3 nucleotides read TGCGCCAGCAGCCAAGCGTTCCCAGGACTAGCGCAGGGGACCCAGTACTTC.

The CDR3 sequence: CASSPTRGTMNTEAFF. The CDR3 DNA follows: TGTGCCAGCAGCCCCACCAGGGGGACAATGAACACTGAAGCTTTCTTT. This chain links TRBV13 with TRBJ1-1; 7 nucleotides align to TRBD1. CDR3 size: 16 residues. V dropped 5 bases and J dropped 0; count of bases not matched to a gene: 9. CDR1 PRHDT and CDR2 FYEKMQ come from the germline V gene (reference sequence).

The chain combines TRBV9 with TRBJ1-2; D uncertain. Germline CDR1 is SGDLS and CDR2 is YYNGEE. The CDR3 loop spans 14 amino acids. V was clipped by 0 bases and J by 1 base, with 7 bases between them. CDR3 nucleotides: TGTGCCAGCAGCGTAGCCCCGGGTAACTATGGCTACACCTTC. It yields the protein CASSVAPGNYGYTF.

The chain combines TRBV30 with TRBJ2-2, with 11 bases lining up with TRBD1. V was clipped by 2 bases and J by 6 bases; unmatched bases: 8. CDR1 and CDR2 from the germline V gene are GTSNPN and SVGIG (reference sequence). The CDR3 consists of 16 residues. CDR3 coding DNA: TGTGCCTGGAGTCCCCACCCGGGACAGGGGGCCGGGGAGCTGTTTTTT. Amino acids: CAWSPHPGQGAGELFF.

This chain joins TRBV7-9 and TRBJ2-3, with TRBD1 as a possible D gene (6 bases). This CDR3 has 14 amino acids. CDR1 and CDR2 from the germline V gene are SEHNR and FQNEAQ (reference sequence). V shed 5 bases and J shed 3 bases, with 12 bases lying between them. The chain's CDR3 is CASSLQGGTDTQYF. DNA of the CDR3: TGTGCCAGCAGCCTCCAAGGGGGAACAGATACGCAGTATTTT. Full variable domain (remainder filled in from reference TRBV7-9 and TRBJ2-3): DTGVSQNPRHKITKRGQNVTFRCDPISEHNRLYWYRQTLGQGPEFLTYFQNEAQLEKSRLLSDRFSAERPKGSFSTLEIQRTEQGDSAMYLCASSLQGGTDTQYFGPGTRLTVL.